Below are 16 T cell receptor beta chains sequenced from a single sample in a study of neurological immune-mediated disorders. TCRdb re-called the 5' RACE reads through MiXCR, storing one row per CDR3 protein. Of about 90,000 distinct CDR3 sequences in the sample, 13% were seen once. Time point described: longitudinal time-point 2. Sequencing input: PBMCs. These receptors all come from a female donor with HTLV-1-associated myelopathy (HAM/TSP).

This clonotype was observed at least ten times. CDR3: CASSLAGETIAPQHF. For the CDR3, the DNA is TGCGCCAGCAGCTTGGCCGGGGAGACTATCGCGCCCCAGCATTTT. The J gene is TRBJ1-5, the V gene TRBV5-1; D remains unclear. The germline V gene encodes CDR1 SGHRS and CDR2 YFSETQ. The CDR3 extends over 15 amino acids. The V gene lost 0 bases and the J gene lost 9 bases, with 16 bases spanning the gap.

This clonotype was seen repeatedly, ten times or more. V is TRBV28 and J is TRBJ2-3; no reliable D call. The CDR3 contains 17 residues. Trimming shortened V by 4 bases and J by 2 bases, and 19 bases separated the two germline ends. From germline, CDR1 is MDHEN and CDR2 SYDVKM. CDR3 region: CASSSRLIDKNTDTQYF. The CDR3 DNA reads as TGTGCCAGCAGTTCCAGGTTAATCGATAAGAACACAGATACGCAGTATTTT.

The chain is built from TRBV7-9 and TRBJ1-2, with D possibly being TRBD1 (5 bases). V was trimmed by 6 bases and J by 8 bases, leaving 22 bases between them. The CDR3 extends over 15 amino acids. In germline, CDR1 is SEHNR, CDR2 FQNEAQ (reference sequence). CDR3 residues: CASSIDSGAVKGYTF. CDR3 sequence (DNA): TGTGCCAGCAGTATTGACAGTGGGGCGGTTAAGGGCTACACCTTC.

This clonotype was recorded many times. This chain uses TRBV14 with TRBJ2-1; D is unresolved. Trimming shortened V by 1 base and J by 4 bases, and 11 bases separated the two germline ends. Germline-derived CDR1 and CDR2 are SGHDN and FVKESK. The CDR3 covers 15 residues. The CDR3 bases are TGTGCCAGCAGCCAAGCACAGCGAAATTACAATGAGCAGTTCTTC. Its protein is CASSQAQRNYNEQFF.

In the case of this clonotype: A read error may account for a junction end that differs from germline. The chain joins TRBV29-1 to TRBJ2-3; D unclear. Germline V gene data show CDR1 as SQVTM and CDR2 as ANQGSEA. The CDR3 covers 12 residues. The CDR3 region has the DNA TGTATCGTTGAGGTAGCCACAGATACGCAGTATTTT. Translation gives CIVEVATDTQYF.

The sample holds many counts of this clonotype. This chain connects TRBV12-3 or TRBV12-4 to TRBJ2-1, with 7 bases identical to TRBD2. This CDR3 has 15 residues. V was clipped by 3 bases and J by 0 bases; unmatched bases: 2. The CDR3: CASSLGGYSYNEQFF. The CDR3 DNA reads TGTGCCAGCAGTTTGGGGGGGTACTCCTACAATGAGCAGTTCTTC.

This clonotype was recorded at least ten times. The chain is built from TRBV6-5 and TRBJ2-7; 7 bases line up with TRBD1. Germline CDR1 MNHEY, CDR2 SVGAGI. The J segment lost 2 bases and the V segment lost 10 bases, leaving 5 bases of the junction unmatched. The CDR3 sequence is 12 residues long. The CDR3 coding sequence is TGTGCCACCTCGCAGGGGGCCTACGAGCAGTACTTC. Translation gives CATSQGAYEQYF.

In this sample, this clonotype turned up many times. The J gene is TRBJ2-3, the V gene TRBV7-2; 10 positions match TRBD2. Germline V CDR1 and CDR2: SGHTA, FQGNSA. The CDR3 is 14 amino acids. The V and J ends lost 5 bases and 6 bases, in that order; junction bases with no gene match: 5. The CDR3: CASSPPGLADTQYF. CDR3 DNA: TGTGCCAGCAGCCCACCGGGACTAGCGGATACGCAGTATTTT.

This clonotype was seen repeatedly, ten times or more. The gene calls are TRBV7-8 and TRBJ2-3; 7 nucleotides line up with TRBD1. J gave up 2 bases and V 5 bases, and 7 bases lay outside the gene matches. This CDR3 has 15 amino acids. The germline V gene has CDR1 SGHVS and CDR2 FQNEAQ. The CDR3 region has the DNA TGTGCCAGCAGCACCCGACAGGGATCCACAGATACGCAGTATTTT. Its translation is CASSTRQGSTDTQYF.

This clonotype was detected many times. The V call is TRBV29-1, the J call TRBJ2-7; 8 nucleotides match TRBD1. Germline loops: CDR1 SQVTM, CDR2 ANQGSEA. This CDR3 is 14 amino acids long. After removal of 4 bases from V and 3 bases from J, the junction contained 8 bases not matched to a gene. CDR3 loop: CSVVNRDRYYEQYF. DNA of the CDR3: TGCAGCGTTGTGAACCGGGACAGGTACTACGAGCAGTACTTC.

This clonotype was seen at least ten times. The V call is TRBV10-3, the J call TRBJ2-7; 9 nucleotides line up with TRBD1. V lost 5 bases, J lost 5 bases, and 7 bases stayed unmatched. There are 14 residues in the CDR3. The germline V gene has CDR1 ENHRY and CDR2 SYGVKD. CDR3 DNA sequence: TGTGCCATCAGTATACAGGGGGCAGGTGACGAGCAGTACTTC. Its protein product is CAISIQGAGDEQYF.

This clonotype was seen repeatedly, ten times or more. CDR3 sequence (DNA): TGTGCCAGCGCCGGGTCTAGTCTCACCGGGGAGCTGTTTTTT. It codes for CASAGSSLTGELFF. V is TRBV7-9 and J is TRBJ2-2; unclear D gene. Germline lookup yields CDR1 SEHNR and CDR2 FQNEAQ (reference sequence). The V end was cut by 8 bases, the J end by 4 bases, with 14 bases between. This CDR3 has 14 amino acids.

This clonotype was observed at least ten times. The genes are TRBV10-3 and TRBJ2-5, with 7 nucleotides matching TRBD1. J lost 4 bases, V lost 3 bases, and 5 bases had no gene match. The length of the CDR3 is 14 residues. CDR1 is ENHRY, CDR2 SYGVKD, per germline. In DNA form, the CDR3 reads TGTGCCATCAGTGATAGACAGGGCGGAGAGACCCAGTACTTC. This translates into CAISDRQGGETQYF.

This clonotype was seen at least ten times. The V gene is TRBV3-1, the J gene TRBJ2-4, with 8 bases lining up with TRBD1. This CDR3 is built from 18 residues. Per germline, CDR1 LGHDT and CDR2 YNNKEL (reference sequence). V trimming: 4 bases; J trimming: 0 bases; junction bases outside the gene matches: 11. This CDR3 is CASSLGDRGGLAKNIQYF. The CDR3 region has the DNA TGTGCCAGCAGCCTTGGAGACAGGGGTGGATTAGCCAAAAACATTCAGTACTTC.

This clonotype was detected many times. V usage is TRBV9 and J usage is TRBJ2-6; D is unresolved. The germline gives CDR1 SGDLS, CDR2 YYNGEE. Trimming took off 2 bases at V and 2 bases at J, with 5 bases between the two ends. CDR3 length equals 14 residues. DNA for the CDR3: TGTGCCAGCAGCGTGGAAGCTGGGGCCAACGTCCTGACTTTC. It is translated as CASSVEAGANVLTF.

This clonotype was recorded many times. This sequence joins TRBV5-6 and TRBJ2-3, with unresolved D. From germline, CDR1 is SGHDT and CDR2 YYEEEE. This CDR3 is 14 amino acids long. V lost 0 bases and J 6 bases, leaving 11 bases between the germline ends. The CDR3 nucleotides are TGTGCCAGCAGCTTGGAAGTCGACCCTGATACGCAGTATTTT. It codes for CASSLEVDPDTQYF.